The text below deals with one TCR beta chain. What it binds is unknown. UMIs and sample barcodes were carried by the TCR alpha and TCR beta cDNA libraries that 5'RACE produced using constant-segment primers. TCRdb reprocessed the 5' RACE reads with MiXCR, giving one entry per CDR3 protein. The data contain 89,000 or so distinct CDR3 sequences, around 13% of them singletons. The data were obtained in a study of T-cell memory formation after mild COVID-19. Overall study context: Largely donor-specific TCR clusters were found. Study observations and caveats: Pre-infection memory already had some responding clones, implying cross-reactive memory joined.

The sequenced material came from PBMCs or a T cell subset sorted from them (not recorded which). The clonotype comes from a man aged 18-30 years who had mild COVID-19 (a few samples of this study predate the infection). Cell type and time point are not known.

The CDR3 nucleotides read TGTGCCAGCAGCTTACGCCACAATGAGCAGTTCTTC. Its protein product is CASSLRHNEQFF. V gene TRBV11-3 combines with J gene TRBJ2-1; no clear D gene. Trimming cost V 2 bases and J 5 bases, with 4 bases left between them. This CDR3 has 12 residues. CDR1 and CDR2 from the germline V gene are SGHNT and YENEEA.